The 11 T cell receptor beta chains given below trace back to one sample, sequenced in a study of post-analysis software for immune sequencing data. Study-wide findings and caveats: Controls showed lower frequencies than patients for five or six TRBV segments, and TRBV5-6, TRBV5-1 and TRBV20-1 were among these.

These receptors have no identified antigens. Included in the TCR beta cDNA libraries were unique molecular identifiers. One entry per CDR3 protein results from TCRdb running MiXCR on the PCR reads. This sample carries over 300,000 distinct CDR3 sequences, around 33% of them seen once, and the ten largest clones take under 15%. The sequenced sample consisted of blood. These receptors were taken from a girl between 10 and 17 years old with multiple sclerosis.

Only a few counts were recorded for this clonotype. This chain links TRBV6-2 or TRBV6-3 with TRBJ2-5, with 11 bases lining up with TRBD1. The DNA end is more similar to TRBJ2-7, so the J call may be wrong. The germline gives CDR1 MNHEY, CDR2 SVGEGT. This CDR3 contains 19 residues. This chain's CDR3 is CASSYSVGPTGTGGYEQYF. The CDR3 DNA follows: TGTGCCAGCAGTTACTCGGTCGGGCCGACCGGGACAGGGGGCTACGAGCAGTACTTC.

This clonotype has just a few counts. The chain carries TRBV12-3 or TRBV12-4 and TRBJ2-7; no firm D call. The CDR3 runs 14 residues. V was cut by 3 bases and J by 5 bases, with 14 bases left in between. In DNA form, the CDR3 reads TGTGCCAGCAGTTTGGCTGAGAGACTCGACGAGCAGTACTTC. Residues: CASSLAERLDEQYF.

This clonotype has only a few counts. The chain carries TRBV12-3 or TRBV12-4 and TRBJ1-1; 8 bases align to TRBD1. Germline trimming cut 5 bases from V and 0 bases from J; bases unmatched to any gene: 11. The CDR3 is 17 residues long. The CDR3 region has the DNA TGTGCCAGCAGTCCCGACAGGGGTGAGCAGATGAACACTGAAGCTTTCTTT. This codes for CASSPDRGEQMNTEAFF.

The CDR3 DNA sequence: TGTGCTAGTGGTTCGTCCGGGAGCACAGATACGCAGTATTTT. Protein sequence: CASGSSGSTDTQYF. V gene TRBV12-5 combines with J gene TRBJ2-3, with no clear D. Germline CDR1 is LGHNT and CDR2 is FRNRAP. Deletions cut 4 bases from V and 0 bases from J, with 8 bases between. The CDR3 contains 14 residues.

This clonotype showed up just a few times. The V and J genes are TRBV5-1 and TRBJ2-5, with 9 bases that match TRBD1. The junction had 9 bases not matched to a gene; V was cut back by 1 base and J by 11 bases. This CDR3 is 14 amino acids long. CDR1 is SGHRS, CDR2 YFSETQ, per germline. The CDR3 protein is CASSLWDRDREQYF. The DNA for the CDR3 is TGCGCCAGCAGCTTGTGGGACAGGGATCGTGAGCAGTACTTC.

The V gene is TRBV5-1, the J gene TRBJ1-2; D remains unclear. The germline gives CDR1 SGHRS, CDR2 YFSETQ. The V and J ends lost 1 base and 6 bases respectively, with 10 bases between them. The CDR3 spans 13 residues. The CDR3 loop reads CASSLYRNDGYTF. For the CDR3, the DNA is TGCGCCAGCAGCTTGTACAGAAACGATGGCTACACCTTC.

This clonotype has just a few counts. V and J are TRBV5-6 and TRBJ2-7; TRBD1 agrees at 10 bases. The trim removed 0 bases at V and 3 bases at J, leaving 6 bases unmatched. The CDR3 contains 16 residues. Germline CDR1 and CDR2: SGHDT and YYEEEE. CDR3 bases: TGTGCCAGCAGCTTGGTCCCGGGACAGGGGTACTACGAGCAGTACTTC. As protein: CASSLVPGQGYYEQYF.

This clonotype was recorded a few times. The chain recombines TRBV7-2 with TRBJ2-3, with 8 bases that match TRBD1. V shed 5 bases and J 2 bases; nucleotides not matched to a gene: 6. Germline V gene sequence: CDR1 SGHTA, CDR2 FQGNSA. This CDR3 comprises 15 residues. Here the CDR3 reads CASSPDRGDTDTQYF. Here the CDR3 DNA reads TGTGCCAGCAGCCCAGACAGGGGCGACACAGATACGCAGTATTTT.

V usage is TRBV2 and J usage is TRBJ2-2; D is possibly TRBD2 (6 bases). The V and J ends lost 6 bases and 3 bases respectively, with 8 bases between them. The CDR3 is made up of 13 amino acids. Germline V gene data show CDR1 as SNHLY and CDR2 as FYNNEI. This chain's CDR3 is CASRGGDTGELFF. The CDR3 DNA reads TGTGCCAGCAGGGGGGGAGACACCGGGGAGCTGTTTTTT. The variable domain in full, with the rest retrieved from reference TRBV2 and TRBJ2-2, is EPEVTQTPSHQVTQMGQEVILRCVPISNHLYFYWYRQILGQKVEFLVSFYNNEISEKSEIFDDQFSVERPDGSNFTLKIRSTKLEDSAMYFCASRGGDTGELFFGEGSRLTVL.

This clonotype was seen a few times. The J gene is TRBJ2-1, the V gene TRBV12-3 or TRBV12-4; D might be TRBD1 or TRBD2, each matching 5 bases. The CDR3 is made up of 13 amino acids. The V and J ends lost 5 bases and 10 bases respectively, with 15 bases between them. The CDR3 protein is CASSPWDQREQFF. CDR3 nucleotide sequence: TGTGCCAGCAGTCCCTGGGACCAAAGGGAGCAGTTCTTC.

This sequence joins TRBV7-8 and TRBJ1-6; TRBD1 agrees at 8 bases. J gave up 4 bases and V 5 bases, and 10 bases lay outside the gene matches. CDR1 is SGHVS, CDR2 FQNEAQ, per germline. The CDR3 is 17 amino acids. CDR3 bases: TGTGCCAGCAGCAAAACCCCAGGGGGCATGTATAATTCACCCCTCCACTTT. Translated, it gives CASSKTPGGMYNSPLHF.